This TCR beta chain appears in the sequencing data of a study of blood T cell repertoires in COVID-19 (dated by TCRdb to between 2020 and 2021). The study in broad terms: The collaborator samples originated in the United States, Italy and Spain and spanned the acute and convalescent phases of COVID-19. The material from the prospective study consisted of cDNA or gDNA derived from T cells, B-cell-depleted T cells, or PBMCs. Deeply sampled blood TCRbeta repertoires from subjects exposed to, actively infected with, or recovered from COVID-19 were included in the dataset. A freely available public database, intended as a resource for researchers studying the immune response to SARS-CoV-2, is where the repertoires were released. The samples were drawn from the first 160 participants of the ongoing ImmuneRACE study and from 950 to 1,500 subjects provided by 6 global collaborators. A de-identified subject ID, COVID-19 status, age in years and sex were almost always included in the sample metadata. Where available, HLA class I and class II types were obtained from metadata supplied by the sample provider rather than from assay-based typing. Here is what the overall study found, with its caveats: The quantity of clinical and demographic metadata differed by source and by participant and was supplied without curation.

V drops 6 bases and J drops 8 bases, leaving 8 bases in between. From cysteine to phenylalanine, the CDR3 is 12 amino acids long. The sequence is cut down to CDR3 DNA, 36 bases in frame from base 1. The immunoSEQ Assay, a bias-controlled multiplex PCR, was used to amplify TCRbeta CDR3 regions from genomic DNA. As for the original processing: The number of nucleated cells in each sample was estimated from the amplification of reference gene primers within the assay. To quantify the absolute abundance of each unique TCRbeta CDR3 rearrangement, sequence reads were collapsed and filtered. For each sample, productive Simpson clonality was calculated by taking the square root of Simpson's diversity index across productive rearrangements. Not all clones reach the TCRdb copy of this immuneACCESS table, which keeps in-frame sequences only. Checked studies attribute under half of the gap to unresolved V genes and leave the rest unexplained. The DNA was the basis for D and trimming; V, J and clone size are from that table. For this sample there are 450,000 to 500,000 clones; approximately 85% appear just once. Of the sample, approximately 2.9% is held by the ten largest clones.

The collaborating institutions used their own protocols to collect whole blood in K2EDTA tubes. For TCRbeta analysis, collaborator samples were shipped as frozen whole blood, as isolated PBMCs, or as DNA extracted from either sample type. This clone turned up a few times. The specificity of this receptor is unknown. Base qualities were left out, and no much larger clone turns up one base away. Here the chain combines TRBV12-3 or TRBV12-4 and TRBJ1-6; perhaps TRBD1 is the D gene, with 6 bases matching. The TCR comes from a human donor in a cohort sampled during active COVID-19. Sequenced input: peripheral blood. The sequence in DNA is TGTGCCAGCAGGGACAGCTATTCACCCCTCCACTTT. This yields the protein CASRDSYSPLHF.